This T cell receptor beta chain was documented in a study of blood T cell repertoires in COVID-19. Study overall: Sites in the United States, Italy and Spain provided acute and convalescent COVID-19 samples. PBMCs, B-cell-depleted T cells, or T cells were the source of the cDNA or gDNA that made up the material.

CDR1 and CDR2 (germline): MNHEY, SVGAGI. J lost 2 bases, V lost 8 bases, and 6 bases had no gene match. There are 14 residues in the CDR3. Original analysis: Counts of nucleated cells, estimated from reference gene primer amplification, were obtained. Repertoires were generated with immunoSEQ multiplex PCR, while TCRdb's copy carries only in-frame clones and drops some. V and J calls and clone size follow that table, whereas D and trimming were derived from the DNA. Here the sample spans 100,000 to 150,000 clones, 75% to 90% being singletons. The V call is TRBV6-5, the J call TRBJ2-1; 7 nucleotides align to TRBD1. Sample: peripheral blood. The clonotype comes from a man aged 45 to 65 with active or convalescent COVID-19. CDR3 nucleotide sequence: TGTGCCAGCCCCCGGACAGGAGCCTACAATGAGCAGTTCTTC. This gives the protein CASPRTGAYNEQFF.